This passage covers 25 T cell receptor beta chains from one sample sequenced in a study of blood T cell repertoires in COVID-19 (dated by TCRdb to the early 2020s). Receptor amplification or capture employed the immunoSEQ multiplex PCR assay. The table comes from immuneACCESS by way of TCRdb, which keeps in-frame sequences with V and J called. Part of the clones is missing from these tables; in studies checked, under half for an unresolved V gene and the rest for unknown reasons. In all, the sample holds about 74,000 clones, and roughly 79% of those were seen once. Around 21% of the sample is held by the ten biggest clonotypes. The source material was peripheral blood. These receptors were obtained from a man between 65 and 85 years old with acute or convalescent COVID-19.

The chain has TRBV7-2 and TRBJ2-7; 8 nucleotides agree with TRBD2. From germline, CDR1 is SGHTA and CDR2 FQGNSA. V was pared by 6 bases and J by 5 bases, with 9 bases of the junction left unmatched. CDR3 length equals 14 residues. The CDR3 DNA reads as TGTGCCAGCAGTCCAAGCGGGAGTAACGACGAGCAGTACTTC. As protein: CASSPSGSNDEQYF.

The rearrangement uses TRBV29-1 and TRBJ2-1, with TRBD1 matching over 8 bases. V gave up 4 bases and J gave up 7 bases; unmatched junction bases: 18. Per germline, CDR1 SQVTM and CDR2 ANQGSEA. The CDR3 runs to 17 residues. CDR3 sequence: CSVGGAVGAGGLNEQFF. The CDR3, as DNA: TGCAGCGTTGGAGGGGCCGTTGGGGCAGGGGGCTTAAATGAGCAGTTCTTC.

This rearrangement joins TRBV7-2 to TRBJ2-7; D is perhaps TRBD2 (6 bases). The CDR3 is 15 residues long. CDR1 is SGHTA, CDR2 FQGNSA, per germline. The V gene lost 4 bases and the J gene lost 0 bases, with 13 bases spanning the gap. CDR3 amino acids: CASSSLALSSYEQYF. The CDR3 bases are TGTGCCAGCAGCTCCCTAGCGCTGAGCTCCTACGAGCAGTACTTC. Based on the CDR3 plus reference TRBV7-2 and TRBJ2-7, the full variable domain is GAGVSQSPSNKVTEKGKDVELRCDPISGHTALYWYRQSLGQGLEFLIYFQGNSAPDKSGLPSDRFSAERTGGSVSTLTIQRTQQEDSAVYLCASSSLALSSYEQYFGPGTRLTVT.

The chain uses TRBV4-1 and TRBJ2-1; 8 nucleotides agree with TRBD2. The CDR3 spans 18 residues. CDR1 is MGHRA, CDR2 YSYEKL, per germline. J was trimmed by 1 base and V by 0 bases; bases with no gene match: 8. The CDR3 region has the DNA TGCGCCAGCAGCCAAGATGCGGGGGGAGGATTTTCCTACAATGAGCAGTTCTTC. Translation: CASSQDAGGGFSYNEQFF.

The chain has TRBV11-1 and TRBJ1-6, with TRBD1 identical over 9 bases. Germline CDR1 reads SGHAT; CDR2 reads FQDESV (reference sequence). V trimming: 5 bases; J trimming: 9 bases; junction bases outside the gene matches: 5. The CDR3 is 14 amino acids. This CDR3 reads CASSLGQGFSPLHF. CDR3 nucleotides: TGTGCCAGCAGCCTTGGACAGGGGTTTTCACCCCTCCACTTT.

This clone has just one count. This chain joins TRBV3-1 (or the pseudogene TRBV3-2) and TRBJ1-1; D is possibly TRBD1 (5 bases). The CDR3 is made up of 14 amino acids. Looked up from germline, CDR1 is LGHDT and CDR2 is YNNKEL (reference sequence). V was pared by 3 bases and J by 1 base, with 9 bases between. CDR3 residues: CASSHEQANTEAFF. The CDR3 coding sequence is TGTGCCAGCAGCCACGAACAGGCGAACACTGAAGCTTTCTTT.

The sample holds one count of this clone. The genes are TRBV5-6 and TRBJ1-4, with a tentative D call TRBD1 (6 bases). Germline CDR1 and CDR2: SGHDT and YYEEEE. Trimming stripped 1 base from V and 1 base from J, with 11 bases between. The CDR3 is 16 amino acids. This CDR3 is CASSLQQGVTNEKLFF. CDR3 coding DNA: TGTGCCAGCAGCTTGCAACAGGGAGTAACTAATGAAAAACTGTTTTTT.

This clone has a handful of counts. The chain has TRBV29-1 and TRBJ1-1, with 7 bases identical to TRBD1. Per the germline V gene, CDR1 is SQVTM and CDR2 is ANQGSEA. The CDR3 runs to 13 residues. Germline trimming cut 4 bases from V and 4 bases from J; bases unmatched to any gene: 6. CDR3 region: CSVGRQGGTEAFF. CDR3 bases: TGCAGCGTTGGTAGGCAGGGGGGCACTGAAGCTTTCTTT.

The V call is TRBV2, the J call TRBJ1-1, with 11 bases matching TRBD1. The CDR3 contains 15 residues. Looked up from germline, CDR1 is SNHLY and CDR2 is FYNNEI. V was pared by 4 bases and J by 1 base, with 2 bases of the junction left unmatched. In DNA, the CDR3 is TGTGCCAGCAGTGGGACAGGGGGCCCGAACACTGAAGCTTTCTTT. Translated: CASSGTGGPNTEAFF.

The chain has TRBV19 and TRBJ2-1, with 7 bases matching TRBD1. Germline V gives CDR1 LNHDA, CDR2 SQIVND (reference sequence). The V gene end was trimmed by 9 bases and the J gene end by 2 bases; junction bases not matched to a gene: 4. This CDR3 has 13 amino acids. CDR3 residues: CASGTVPYNEQFF. The CDR3 bases are TGTGCCAGCGGGACAGTACCCTACAATGAGCAGTTCTTC.

This sequence joins TRBV9 and TRBJ1-4; maybe TRBD1 (5 bases). The V end was cut by 3 bases, the J end by 12 bases, with 21 bases between. Germline CDR1 and CDR2: SGDLS and YYNGEE. The CDR3 is 15 amino acids. CDR3 coding DNA: TGTGCCAGCAGCGAGTCGGGACTCTTGGGAATGGAACTGTTTTTT. Translation: CASSESGLLGMELFF.

This clone came up once. The chain recombines TRBV11-2 with TRBJ2-6, with D uncertain. Per germline, CDR1 SGHAT and CDR2 FQNNGV. The CDR3 consists of 14 residues. V dropped 5 bases and J dropped 1 base, with 6 bases sitting between them. The CDR3 sequence is CASSQQSGANVLTF. In DNA, the CDR3 is TGTGCCAGCAGCCAACAATCTGGGGCCAACGTCCTGACTTTC.

This clone was counted a few times. The J gene is TRBJ1-2, the V gene TRBV28; D is unclear. Germline-derived CDR1 and CDR2 are MDHEN and SYDVKM. V lost 4 bases and J lost 1, with 13 bases in between. The CDR3 runs to 15 residues. The CDR3 DNA follows: TGTGCCAGCAGTTACATCGATGCCCGTAACTATGGCTACACCTTC. The encoded protein is CASSYIDARNYGYTF.

The rearrangement joins TRBV29-1 to TRBJ1-4, with D possibly TRBD1 on 6 matching bases. Trimming pared 7 bases from V and 0 bases from J, leaving 21 bases between. This CDR3 contains 17 residues. Germline assignment: CDR1 SQVTM and CDR2 ANQGSEA. The chain's CDR3 is CSAKEGGGFTTNEKLFF. Here the CDR3 DNA reads TGCAGCGCCAAGGAAGGGGGGGGTTTTACAACTAATGAAAAACTGTTTTTT.

This rearrangement joins TRBV4-3 to TRBJ2-1; D unresolved. Trimming took off 2 bases at V and 4 bases at J, with 6 bases between the two ends. This CDR3 is built from 13 residues. Germline values: CDR1 LGHNA, CDR2 YSLEER. The CDR3 loop reads CASSQTQYNEQFF. CDR3 coding DNA: TGCGCCAGCAGCCAAACGCAGTACAATGAGCAGTTCTTC.

The chain recombines TRBV4-2 with TRBJ2-3, with D maybe TRBD1 (5 bases). Trimming cost V 0 bases and J 4 bases, with 14 bases left between them. CDR3 size: 16 residues. CDR1 LGHNA and CDR2 YNFKEQ come from the germline V gene. CDR3 DNA sequence: TGTGCCAGCAGCCAAGATGGGGCAGGGAACGCAGATACGCAGTATTTT. As protein: CASSQDGAGNADTQYF.

The chain uses TRBV7-3 and TRBJ2-3, with TRBD1 identical over 7 bases. Germline loops: CDR1 SGHTA, CDR2 FQGTGA. V was clipped by 5 bases and J by 2 bases; unmatched bases: 4. The CDR3 runs 14 residues. CDR3 nucleotides: TGTGCCAGCAGCCCCGGGACAGCCACAGATACGCAGTATTTT. Protein product: CASSPGTATDTQYF.

The chain couples TRBV18 to TRBJ2-1; 7 nucleotides agree with TRBD1. The CDR3 extends over 15 amino acids. V gave up 2 bases and J gave up 4 bases; unmatched junction bases: 5. Looked up from germline, CDR1 is KGHSH and CDR2 is LQKENI. The CDR3, as DNA: TGTGCCAGCTCACCAAACAGGGGAAAGTACAATGAGCAGTTCTTC. This gives the protein CASSPNRGKYNEQFF.

The chain joins TRBV7-9 to TRBJ2-1; TRBD1 matches at 10 bases. CDR3 length equals 15 residues. The trim removed 5 bases at V and 5 bases at J, leaving 6 bases unmatched. Germline assignment: CDR1 SEHNR and CDR2 FQNEAQ (reference sequence). The CDR3 is CASSPPGQGNNEQFF. In DNA form, the CDR3 reads TGTGCCAGCAGCCCACCGGGACAGGGGAACAATGAGCAGTTCTTC.

The V call is TRBV19, the J call TRBJ2-7; D is uncertain. The germline CDR1 and CDR2 sequences are LNHDA and SQIVND (reference sequence). The CDR3 sequence is 11 residues long. V was cut by 9 bases and J by 0 bases, with 6 bases left in between. The CDR3 region has the DNA TGTGCCAGCGCCGGCTCCTACGAGCAGTACTTC. Translated, it gives CASAGSYEQYF.

This rearrangement joins TRBV10-3 to TRBJ2-3, with TRBD2 matching 8 bases. This CDR3 is 15 amino acids long. The trim removed 6 bases at V and 2 bases at J, leaving 7 bases unmatched. The germline CDR1 and CDR2 sequences are ENHRY and SYGVKD. CDR3 sequence reads: CAISKGLVNTDTQYF. DNA of the CDR3: TGTGCCATCAGCAAGGGACTAGTGAACACAGATACGCAGTATTTT.

The chain has TRBV28 and TRBJ2-7; 8 bases line up with TRBD2. Trimming removed 6 bases from V and 3 bases from J; junction bases left unmatched: 4. CDR3 length: 13 amino acids. Per germline, CDR1 MDHEN and CDR2 SYDVKM. The CDR3 protein is CASSGAGGYEQYF. For the CDR3, the DNA is TGTGCCAGCAGCGGGGCGGGGGGCTACGAGCAGTACTTC.

This clone was detected only once. The chain recombines TRBV14 with TRBJ1-1; a possible D gene is TRBD1 (5 bases). CDR3 size: 14 residues. In germline, CDR1 is SGHDN, CDR2 FVKESK. The V and J ends lost 4 bases and 1 base respectively, with 10 bases between them. The CDR3 region has the DNA TGTGCCAGCAGCCTAGGGGTGACGAACACTGAAGCTTTCTTT. This encodes CASSLGVTNTEAFF. Full variable domain (rest looked up from reference TRBV14 and TRBJ1-1): EAGVTQFPSHSVIEKGQTVTLRCDPISGHDNLYWYRRVMGKEIKFLLHFVKESKQDESGMPNNRFLAERTGGTYSTLKVQPAELEDSGVYFCASSLGVTNTEAFFGQGTRLTVV.

J is TRBJ2-7 and V is TRBV7-2; 9 bases align to TRBD1. V was clipped by 5 bases and J by 2 bases; unmatched bases: 4. CDR3 length: 14 amino acids. Germline CDR1 reads SGHTA; CDR2 reads FQGNSA. The CDR3 loop reads CASSPRTGAYEQYF. DNA for the CDR3: TGTGCCAGCAGCCCTCGGACAGGGGCCTACGAGCAGTACTTC.

V is TRBV11-3 and J is TRBJ1-1; D ambiguous. CDR3 length: 15 amino acids. V gave up 3 bases and J gave up 1 base, with 12 bases separating them. Germline lookup yields CDR1 SGHNT and CDR2 YENEEA. The CDR3 DNA reads as TGTGCCAGCAGCTTTCGTGAAGGAGAGAACACTGAAGCTTTCTTT. This translates into CASSFREGENTEAFF.